The 14 T cell receptor beta chains below all came from one sample that was sequenced in a study of cytotoxic CD8 clonotypes in ibrutinib-treated CLL. Repertoires were generated with immunoSEQ multiplex PCR, while TCRdb's copy carries only in-frame clones and drops some. The repertoire has tens of thousands of clones, around 70% of them found once; the top ten carry around 13%. Sample: PBMCs, taken after 12 months of ibrutinib treatment. These receptors were collected from a human donor with chronic lymphocytic leukemia.

The CDR3 DNA follows: TGTGCCAGCAGCTCAGGGGTGCACACCGGGGAGCTGTTTTTT. It encodes CASSSGVHTGELFF. The chain uses TRBV7-2 and TRBJ2-2; D might be TRBD1 (6 bases). Trimming pared 4 bases from V and 3 bases from J, leaving 9 bases between. Germline CDR1 reads SGHTA; CDR2 reads FQGNSA. The CDR3 runs 14 residues.

A word on this clone: The sample contains more than one DNA sequence encoding this CDR3. This chain connects TRBV5-1 to TRBJ2-6; D call uncertain. The CDR3 consists of 15 residues. The germline gives CDR1 SGHRS, CDR2 YFSETQ. Trimming removed 0 bases at V and 0 bases at J, with 4 bases between. CDR3 protein: CASSLGGSGANVLTF. Here the CDR3 DNA reads TGCGCCAGCAGCTTGGGTGGCTCTGGGGCCAACGTCCTGACTTTC.

The V call is TRBV5-1, the J call TRBJ2-3, with 7 positions matching TRBD2. The CDR3 loop spans 15 amino acids. Trimming at V came to 6 bases and at J to 4 bases, leaving 11 bases not matched to a gene. CDR1 and CDR2 (germline): SGHRS, YFSETQ. The CDR3 sequence is CASTLGGGPADTQYF. The CDR3 coding sequence is TGCGCCAGCACCCTTGGGGGGGGACCCGCAGATACGCAGTATTTT.

J is TRBJ2-1 and V is TRBV5-1; tentatively, D is TRBD1 or TRBD2 (5 bases each). The germline V gene encodes CDR1 SGHRS and CDR2 YFSETQ. This CDR3 is built from 14 residues. Trimming shortened V by 0 bases and J by 8 bases, and 12 bases separated the two germline ends. The CDR3 loop reads CASSLVGEMYEQFF. The CDR3 nucleotides read TGCGCCAGCAGCTTGGTAGGGGAGATGTATGAGCAGTTCTTC. The full variable domain, rest sourced from reference TRBV5-1 and TRBJ2-1, is KAGVTQTPRYLIKTRGQQVTLSCSPISGHRSVSWYQQTPGQGLQFLFEYFSETQRNKGNFPGRFSGRQFSNSRSEMNVSTLELGDSALYLCASSLVGEMYEQFFGPGTRLTVL.

V gene TRBV29-1 combines with J gene TRBJ1-2, with unresolved D. This CDR3 has 12 residues. Germline CDR1 and CDR2: SQVTM and ANQGSEA. Between the trimmed V and J ends, which lost 2 bases and 2 bases, there was a span of 6 bases. CDR3 in amino acids: CSVENPNYGYTF. In nucleotides, the CDR3 is TGCAGCGTTGAAAACCCGAACTATGGCTACACCTTC.

This clone was found once. The genes are TRBV2 and TRBJ2-5; D is ambiguous. CDR3 length: 16 residues. Per the germline V gene, CDR1 is SNHLY and CDR2 is FYNNEI. The ends were cut back, 0 bases at V and 1 base at J, with 12 bases in the middle. CDR3 sequence: CASSEALGPGQETQYF. The DNA of the CDR3 is TGTGCCAGCAGTGAAGCGCTTGGTCCGGGCCAAGAGACCCAGTACTTC.

J is TRBJ1-2 and V is TRBV6-5, with D perhaps TRBD1 (6 bases). The CDR3 runs 13 residues. V gave up 6 bases and J gave up 10 bases, with 18 bases separating them. Germline values: CDR1 MNHEY, CDR2 SVGAGI. DNA for the CDR3: TGTGCCAGCAGACGGGCGGACAGTTCGGACTACACCTTC. Amino acids: CASRRADSSDYTF.

This clone has just one count. The CDR3 loop reads CASSLSLGDTDTQYF. The CDR3 coding sequence is TGTGCCAGCAGCCTCTCTCTCGGCGACACAGATACGCAGTATTTT. The chain uses TRBV4-2 and TRBJ2-3; D unresolved. The CDR3 spans 15 residues. Looked up from germline, CDR1 is LGHNA and CDR2 is YNFKEQ. Deletions cut 4 bases from V and 2 bases from J, with 13 bases between.

J is TRBJ1-4 and V is TRBV6-5; a weak D match, TRBD1 (5 bases). The CDR3 extends over 15 amino acids. V gave up 6 bases and J gave up 3 bases, with 14 bases separating them. Looked up from germline, CDR1 is MNHEY and CDR2 is SVGAGI. The CDR3 region has the DNA TGTGCCAGCAGCCTACTGTGGGGACCTAATGAAAAACTGTTTTTT. Amino acids: CASSLLWGPNEKLFF.

This chain links TRBV27 with TRBJ1-2, with D possibly being TRBD1 (6 bases). V lost 2 bases and J lost 3, with 10 bases in between. Germline CDR1 reads MNHEY; CDR2 reads SMNVEV (reference sequence). This CDR3 comprises 14 residues. The CDR3 nucleotides read TGTGCCAGCAGTTTAAACAGGGCTGACTATGGCTACACCTTC. Its protein is CASSLNRADYGYTF.

The chain combines TRBV7-2 with TRBJ1-2; 8 bases line up with TRBD1. Germline CDR1 SGHTA, CDR2 FQGNSA. This CDR3 comprises 12 residues. The V segment lost 5 bases and the J segment 7 bases; nucleotides outside the gene matches: 3. CDR3 sequence reads: CASSRQGTGYTF. In DNA form, the CDR3 reads TGTGCCAGCAGCCGACAGGGGACTGGCTACACCTTC.

The rearrangement links TRBV7-9 to TRBJ2-5; 9 nucleotides agree with TRBD1. CDR1 and CDR2 from the germline V gene are SEHNR and FQNEAQ (reference sequence). This CDR3 comprises 15 residues. The V gene end was trimmed by 3 bases and the J gene end by 5 bases; junction bases not matched to a gene: 7. This CDR3 is CASSFGGTGQETQYF. As DNA, the CDR3 is TGTGCCAGCAGCTTCGGCGGGACAGGGCAGGAGACCCAGTACTTC.

In nucleotides, the CDR3 is TGTGCCAGCAGCTTAACTGGGACGGGGTCTGGGGCCAACGTCCTGACTTTC. The encoded protein is CASSLTGTGSGANVLTF. The rearrangement uses TRBV7-6 and TRBJ2-6; either TRBD1 or TRBD2 may fit D (5 bases each). Trimming shortened V by 2 bases and J by 1 base, and 12 bases separated the two germline ends. Germline V lookup: CDR1 SGHVS, CDR2 FNYEAQ. The CDR3 runs 17 residues.

The chain couples TRBV28 to TRBJ2-2, with D possibly being TRBD1 (6 bases). Germline lookup yields CDR1 MDHEN and CDR2 SYDVKM. Deletions cut 4 bases from V and 4 bases from J, with 7 bases between. The CDR3 runs 13 residues. The CDR3 DNA reads TGTGCCAGCAGTTCCAGGGGCACCGGGGAGCTGTTTTTT. Translated: CASSSRGTGELFF.